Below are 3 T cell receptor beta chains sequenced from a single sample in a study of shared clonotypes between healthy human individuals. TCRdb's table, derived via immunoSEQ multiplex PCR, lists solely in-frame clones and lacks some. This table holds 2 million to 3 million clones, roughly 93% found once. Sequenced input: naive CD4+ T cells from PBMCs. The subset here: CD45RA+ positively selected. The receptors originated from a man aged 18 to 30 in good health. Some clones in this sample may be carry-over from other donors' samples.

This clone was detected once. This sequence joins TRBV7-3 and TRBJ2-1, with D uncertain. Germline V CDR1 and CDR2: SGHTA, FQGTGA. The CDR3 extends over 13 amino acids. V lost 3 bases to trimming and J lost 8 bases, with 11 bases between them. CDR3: CASSLNAEHEQFF. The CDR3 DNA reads TGTGCCAGCAGCTTGAACGCCGAGCATGAGCAGTTCTTC.

Here the CDR3 reads CASSKSRDRGLETQYF. CDR3 DNA: TGTGCCAGCAGCAAAAGCCGGGACAGGGGGTTAGAGACCCAGTACTTC. This chain joins TRBV7-3 and TRBJ2-5; 11 bases fit TRBD1. The germline V gene encodes CDR1 SGHTA and CDR2 FQGTGA. The CDR3 is made up of 16 amino acids. The trim removed 5 bases at V and 4 bases at J, leaving 9 bases unmatched.

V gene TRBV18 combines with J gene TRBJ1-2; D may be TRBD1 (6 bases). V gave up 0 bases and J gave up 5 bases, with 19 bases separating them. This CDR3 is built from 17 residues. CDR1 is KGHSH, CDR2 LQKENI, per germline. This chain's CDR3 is CASSPPRGASVGYGYTF. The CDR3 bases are TGTGCCAGCTCACCACCGAGGGGGGCCTCGGTTGGGTATGGCTACACCTTC.